Listed below are T cell receptor beta chains from one sample, sequenced in a study of cytomegalovirus exposure and HLA in healthy donors. Using immunoSEQ multiplex PCR, the repertoire was profiled, and TCRdb retains in-frame clones only, with some absent. The sample contains some 70,000 clones, roughly 70% of which appear only once. Specimen: PBMCs. Receptors originate from a male donor in good health and CMV-seropositive. Each CDR3 is given without its conserved first and last residue. Each record gives: D gene, V gene, CDR3 protein. The D gene is left open where the match is weak.

TRBD1,TRBV7-6,ASSKGEGAASQPQH
.,TRBV10-2,ASSPSRRGGYEQY
TRBD1,TRBV7-2,ASSLGTGGPSYQPQH
TRBD1,TRBV7-2,ASSLKGTGSYEQY
.,TRBV18,ASSPADISYEQY
.,TRBV29-1,SVDRGGTEAF
.,TRBV7-3,ASSPGQQETQY
.,TRBV19,ASSMEWGPGTGELF
.,TRBV5-5,ASSWPLDRGETQY
.,TRBV10-3,AISESSQGGEKLF
TRBD1,TRBV10-3,AISDGRRGDSGNTIY
TRBD1,TRBV5-1,ASSPGTADTYEQY
.,TRBV6-5,ASRAGAHQPQH
TRBD1,TRBV12-5,ASALRPGQGAQSGELF
.,TRBV5-1,ASSLSHEQF
TRBD1,TRBV30,AWSKDRGLLGYT
.,TRBV10-1,ARREQGNYGYT
.,TRBV6-4,ASSATGEGTDTQY
.,TRBV11-3,ASRPLWDFPF
.,TRBV19,ASSMRGETTEAF
TRBD2,TRBV6-5,ASSYRRGIGIDEQY
.,TRBV11-2,ASSLQENTEAF
.,TRBV2,ASSDRGVLYEQY
TRBD2,TRBV18,ASSPPGLASGVSTDTQY
.,TRBV27,ASSLVFGEYYNEQF
.,TRBV5-1,ASSLAPVYGYT
.,TRBV6-1,ASRDTALGISPLH
.,TRBV18,ASSHRDTNQPQH
.,TRBV28,ASSLMERLSGNTIY
TRBD1,TRBV19,ASSILRQGVRNTEAF
.,TRBV13,ASSRRNYGYT
.,TRBV7-9,ASSFGDIGGYT
.,TRBV7-2,ASRASEGETQY
.,TRBV5-8,ASSLGQRVLEKLF
.,TRBV5-1,ASSLASQGTDTQY
TRBD1,TRBV30,AWSHKPPGQGMYEQY
.,TRBV25-1,ASSEYMGGGQETQY
.,TRBV7-8,ASSLARAGTHSYNEQF
TRBD1,TRBV12-5,ASGLARGTGEGYEQH
TRBD2,TRBV5-1,ASSLGLGTSYNEQF
TRBD1,TRBV9,ASSVDRTGISRGANVLT
.,TRBV2,ASSVRRTDNQPQH
TRBD1,TRBV7-6,ASSPSGAGTGGLEQY
TRBD2,TRBV5-4,ASSQGLAGETYEQY
TRBD2,TRBV19,ASSSGLAGVEQF
TRBD2,TRBV28,ASSRSPLASYEQY
.,TRBV6-5,ASSQSINYGYT
TRBD2,TRBV7-2,ASSLLMGGQTGELF
.,TRBV10-1,ASSNRANTGELF
.,TRBV7-9,SSSLYRNPPNTEAF
TRBD1,TRBV5-6,ASSWGQGWTEAF
.,TRBV15,ATSRDGGAAKNIQY
TRBD1,TRBV5-1,ASSSPGGAETQY
.,TRBV7-2,ASSTHGVGYGYT
.,TRBV6-1,ASTLGLSYEQY
TRBD2,TRBV7-9,ASTSGGGQETQY
.,TRBV4-3,ASSQAIGDYGYT
.,TRBV6-1,ASSEQFSGNTIY
.,TRBV30,AWGTIYEQY
.,TRBV27,ASSSRGTGAKNIQY